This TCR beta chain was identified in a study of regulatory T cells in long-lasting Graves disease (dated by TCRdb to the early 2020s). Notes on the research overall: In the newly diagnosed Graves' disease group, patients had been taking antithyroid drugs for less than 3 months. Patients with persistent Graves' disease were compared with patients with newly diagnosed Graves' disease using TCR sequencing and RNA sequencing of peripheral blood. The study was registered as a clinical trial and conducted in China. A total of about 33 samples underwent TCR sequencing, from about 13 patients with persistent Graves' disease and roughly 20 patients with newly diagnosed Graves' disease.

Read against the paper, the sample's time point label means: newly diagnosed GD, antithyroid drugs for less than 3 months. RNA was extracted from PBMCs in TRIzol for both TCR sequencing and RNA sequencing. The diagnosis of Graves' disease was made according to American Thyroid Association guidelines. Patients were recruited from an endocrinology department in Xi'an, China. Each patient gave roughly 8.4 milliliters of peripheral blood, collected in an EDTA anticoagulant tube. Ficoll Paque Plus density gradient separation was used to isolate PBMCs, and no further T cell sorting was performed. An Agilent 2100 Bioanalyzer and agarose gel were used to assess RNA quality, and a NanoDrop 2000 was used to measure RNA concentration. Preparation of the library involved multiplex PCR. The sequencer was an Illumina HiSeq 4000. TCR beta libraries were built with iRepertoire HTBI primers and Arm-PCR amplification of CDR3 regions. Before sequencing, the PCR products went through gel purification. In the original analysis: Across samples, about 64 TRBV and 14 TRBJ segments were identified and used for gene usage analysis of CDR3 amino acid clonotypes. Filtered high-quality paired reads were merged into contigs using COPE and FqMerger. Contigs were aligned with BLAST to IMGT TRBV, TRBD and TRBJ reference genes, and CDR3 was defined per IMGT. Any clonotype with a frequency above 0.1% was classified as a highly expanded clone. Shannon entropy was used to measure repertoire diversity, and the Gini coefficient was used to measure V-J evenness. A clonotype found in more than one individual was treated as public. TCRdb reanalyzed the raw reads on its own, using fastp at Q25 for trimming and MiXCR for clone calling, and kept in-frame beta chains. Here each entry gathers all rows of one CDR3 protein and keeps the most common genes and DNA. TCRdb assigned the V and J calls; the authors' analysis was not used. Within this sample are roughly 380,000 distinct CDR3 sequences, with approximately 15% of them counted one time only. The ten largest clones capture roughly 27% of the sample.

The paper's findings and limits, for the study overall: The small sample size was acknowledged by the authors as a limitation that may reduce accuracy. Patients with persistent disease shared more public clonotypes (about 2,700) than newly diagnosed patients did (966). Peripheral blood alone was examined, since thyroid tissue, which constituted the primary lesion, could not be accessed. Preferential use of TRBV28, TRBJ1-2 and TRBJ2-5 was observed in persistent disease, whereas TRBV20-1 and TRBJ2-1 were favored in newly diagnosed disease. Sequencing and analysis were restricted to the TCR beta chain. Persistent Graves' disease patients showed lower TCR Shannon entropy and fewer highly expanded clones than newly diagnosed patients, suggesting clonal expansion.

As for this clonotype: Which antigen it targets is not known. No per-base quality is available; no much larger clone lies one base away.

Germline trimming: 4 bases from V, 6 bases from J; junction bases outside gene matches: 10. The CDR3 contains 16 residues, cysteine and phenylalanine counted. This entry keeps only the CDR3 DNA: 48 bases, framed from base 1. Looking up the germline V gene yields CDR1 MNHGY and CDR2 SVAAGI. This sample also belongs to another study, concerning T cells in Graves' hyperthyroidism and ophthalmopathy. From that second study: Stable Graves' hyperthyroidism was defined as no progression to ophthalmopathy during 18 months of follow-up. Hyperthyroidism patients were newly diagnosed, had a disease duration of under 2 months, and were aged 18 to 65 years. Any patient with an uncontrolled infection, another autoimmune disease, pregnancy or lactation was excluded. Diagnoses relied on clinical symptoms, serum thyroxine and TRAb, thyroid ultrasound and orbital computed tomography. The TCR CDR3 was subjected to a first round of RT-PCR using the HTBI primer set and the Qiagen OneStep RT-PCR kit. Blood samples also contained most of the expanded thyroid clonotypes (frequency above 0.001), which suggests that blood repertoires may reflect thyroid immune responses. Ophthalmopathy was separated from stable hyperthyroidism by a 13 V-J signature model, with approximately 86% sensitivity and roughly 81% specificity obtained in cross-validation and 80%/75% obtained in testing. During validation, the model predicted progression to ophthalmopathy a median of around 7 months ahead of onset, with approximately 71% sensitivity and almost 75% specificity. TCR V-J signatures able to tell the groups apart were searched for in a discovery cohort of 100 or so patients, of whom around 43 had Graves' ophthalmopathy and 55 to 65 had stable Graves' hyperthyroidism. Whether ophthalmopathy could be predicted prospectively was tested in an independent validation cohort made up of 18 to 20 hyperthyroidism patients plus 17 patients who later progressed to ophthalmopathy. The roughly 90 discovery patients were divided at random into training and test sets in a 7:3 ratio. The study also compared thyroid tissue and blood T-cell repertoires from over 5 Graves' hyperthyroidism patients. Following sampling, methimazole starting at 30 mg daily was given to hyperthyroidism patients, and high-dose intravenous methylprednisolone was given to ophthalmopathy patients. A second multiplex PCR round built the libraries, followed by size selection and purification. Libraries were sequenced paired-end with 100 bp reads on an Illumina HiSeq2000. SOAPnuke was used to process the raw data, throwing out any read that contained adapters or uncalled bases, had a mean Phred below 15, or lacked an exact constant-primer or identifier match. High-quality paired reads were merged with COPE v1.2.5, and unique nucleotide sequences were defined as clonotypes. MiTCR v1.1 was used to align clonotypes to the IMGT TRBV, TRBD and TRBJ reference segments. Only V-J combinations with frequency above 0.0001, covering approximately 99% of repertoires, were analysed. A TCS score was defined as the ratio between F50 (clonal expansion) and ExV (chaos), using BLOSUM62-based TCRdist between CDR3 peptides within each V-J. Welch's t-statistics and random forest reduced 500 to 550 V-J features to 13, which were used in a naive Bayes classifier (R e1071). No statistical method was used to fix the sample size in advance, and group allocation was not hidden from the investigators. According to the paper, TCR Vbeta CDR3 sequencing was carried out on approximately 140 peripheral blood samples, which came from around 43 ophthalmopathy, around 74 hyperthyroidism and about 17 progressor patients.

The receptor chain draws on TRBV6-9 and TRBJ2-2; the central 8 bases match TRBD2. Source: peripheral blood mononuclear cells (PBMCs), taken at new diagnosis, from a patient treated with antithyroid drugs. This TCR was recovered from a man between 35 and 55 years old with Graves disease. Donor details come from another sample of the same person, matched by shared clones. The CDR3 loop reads CASSSAGTSGAGELFF. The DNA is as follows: TGTGCCAGCAGTTCCGCCGGGACTAGTGGTGCCGGGGAGCTGTTTTTT.